Presented here are 23 T cell receptor beta chains from one specimen sequenced in a study of T cells in women clearing cervical HPV infection. Sequenced by immunoSEQ multiplex PCR; TCRdb stores in-frame clones only, minus some. Recorded here are about 31,000 clones; the top ten clones represent more than 8%. The sequenced sample consisted of blood buffy coat. These receptors came from a woman between 18 and 69 years old with a cervical HPV16 infection that either progressed to CIN3+ or cleared (not recorded which).

A word on this clone: The read terminates 3 residues ahead of where the CDR3 ends, so the germline J gene completes it. The V gene is TRBV10-1, the J gene TRBJ1-5, with a weak D call TRBD1 (6 bases). The CDR3 covers 18 residues. From germline, CDR1 is WNHNN and CDR2 SYGVQD (reference sequence). The V and J ends lost 8 bases and 0 bases respectively, with 23 bases between them. The CDR3 bases that were read are TGCGCCAGCCTTTACTCCGGGATAGCCAGGGGTAGCAATCAGCCC. It codes for CASLYSGIARGSNQP. The whole CDR3 is CASLYSGIARGSNQPQHF.

As concerns this clone: The CDR3 end falls 3 residues outside the read, so it is completed with the germline J gene. The chain carries TRBV13 and TRBJ1-4, with TRBD1 as a possible D gene (6 bases). CDR1 is PRHDT and CDR2 is FYEKMQ in the germline V gene (reference sequence). This CDR3 contains 14 residues. The covered CDR3 bases are TGTGCCAGCAGCTCGCGGGGGGCAGATTCACCA. Protein sequence: CASSSRGADSP. The entire CDR3 protein is CASSSRGADSPLFF.

On this clone: The read ends 3 residues shy of where the CDR3 ends; the end is completed using the germline J gene. The rearrangement links TRBV5-4 to TRBJ1-1; maybe TRBD1 (5 bases). CDR3 length: 14 amino acids. V lost 4 bases and J lost 4, with 14 bases in between. Per germline, CDR1 SGHNT and CDR2 YYREEE (reference sequence). CDR3 amino acids: CASSNAGEGTEAFF. The covered CDR3 bases are TGTGCCAGCAGCAATGCGGGGGAGGGCACTGAA.

Regarding this clone: The CDR3 extends 3 residues past the end of the read, so its final part is completed from the germline J gene. This sequence joins TRBV20-1 and TRBJ2-3; D might be TRBD2 (7 bases). The CDR3 extends over 14 amino acids. The germline V gene has CDR1 DFQATT and CDR2 SNEGSKA (reference sequence). CDR3 region: CSARGGGVNQPQYF. CDR3 DNA, as far as it was read: TGCAGTGCTAGAGGAGGGGGGGTTAATCAGCCG.

About this clone itself: Read coverage stops 3 residues before the CDR3 terminus; the germline J gene supplies the remainder. The J gene is TRBJ1-4, the V gene TRBV20-1, with 9 bases that match TRBD1. The V segment lost 5 bases and the J segment 8 bases; nucleotides outside the gene matches: 6. CDR1 and CDR2 (germline): DFQATT, SNEGSKA (reference sequence). The CDR3 loop spans 13 amino acids. The CDR3 loop reads CSALGQGTEKLFF. The sequenced CDR3 bases are TGCAGTGCTTTAGGACAGGGGACCGAAAAA.

Partial CDR3 DNA: TGTGCCTGGAGTGTTGGGACTAATGAAAAG. This encodes CAWSVGTNEK. The CDR3, in full, reads CAWSVGTNEKLFF. The chain uses TRBV30 and TRBJ2-2; 7 bases line up with TRBD2. The missing CDR3 end, 3 residues past where the read stops, is filled in from the germline J gene. The CDR3 extends over 13 amino acids. CDR1 and CDR2 (germline): GTSNPN, SVGIG (reference sequence).

As concerns this clone: The CDR3 end lies 3 residues beyond the end of the read and is filled in from the germline J gene. The chain carries TRBV27 and TRBJ1-5; TRBD1 agrees at 7 bases. CDR3 length: 14 amino acids. V was clipped by 5 bases and J by 5 bases; unmatched bases: 6. Germline-derived CDR1 and CDR2 are MNHEY and SMNVEV (reference sequence). The CDR3 bases that were read are TGTGCCAGCAGTCCCGGGACAGACTATCAGCCC. Translating it yields CASSPGTDYQP. The whole CDR3 sequence is CASSPGTDYQPQHF.

Remarks on this clone: Germline and junction disagree at one end, which may indicate a read error. The missing CDR3 end, 3 residues past where the read stops, is filled in from the germline J gene. Other DNA sequences in this specimen translate into the identical CDR3. The chain combines TRBV7-6 with TRBJ2-3, with D possibly matching TRBD2 (5 bases). Per germline, CDR1 SGHVS and CDR2 FNYEAQ. The CDR3 runs to 15 residues. CDR3 region: CASSLVSGLTDTQYF. The covered CDR3 bases are TGTGCCAGCAGTTTAGTAAGCGGTCTCACAGATACG.

With respect to this clone: The sequence runs out 3 residues before the end of the CDR3; the remainder is reconstructed from the germline J gene. The chain combines TRBV5-4 with TRBJ1-2, with 7 bases identical to TRBD1. CDR3 length: 15 residues. Looked up from germline, CDR1 is SGHNT and CDR2 is YYREEE (reference sequence). The J segment lost 4 bases and the V segment lost 5 bases, leaving 11 bases of the junction unmatched. CDR3 sequence reads: CASSTLSGTVYGYTF. CDR3 bases read: TGTGCCAGCAGTACTCTCTCCGGGACAGTCTATGGC.

With respect to this clone: The read terminates 3 residues before the CDR3 end, so the remaining end is supplied by the germline J gene. This chain uses TRBV7-3 with TRBJ1-2; unclear D gene. The CDR3 sequence is 18 residues long. The germline gives CDR1 SGHTA, CDR2 FQGTGA. V was clipped by 0 bases and J by 6 bases, with 23 bases between them. The DNA read from the CDR3 is TGTGCCAGCAGCTTAACGATTCGATCGCGTGCGGTTTTGGATGGC. Protein sequence: CASSLTIRSRAVLDG. The CDR3 in its entirety is CASSLTIRSRAVLDGYTF. Using reference TRBV7-3 and TRBJ1-2 for the parts outside the CDR3, the full variable domain is GAGVSQTPSNKVTEKGKYVELRCDPISGHTALYWYRQSLGQGPEFLIYFQGTGAADDSGLPNDRFFAVRPEGSVSTLKIQRTERGDSAVYLCASSLTIRSRAVLDGYTFGSGTRLTVV.

Worth noting for this clone: Read sequence stops 3 residues before the CDR3 end, and the germline J gene provides the missing end. The gene calls are TRBV19 and TRBJ1-5; 8 bases fit TRBD1. The V gene end was trimmed by 3 bases and the J gene end by 2 bases; junction bases not matched to a gene: 0. CDR3 length equals 14 residues. From germline, CDR1 is LNHDA and CDR2 SQIVND (reference sequence). CDR3 DNA, as far as it was read: TGTGCCAGTAGTATGGGACAGGGCAATCAGCCC. Its protein is CASSMGQGNQP. The whole CDR3 sequence is CASSMGQGNQPQHF. Full variable domain (rest looked up from reference TRBV19 and TRBJ1-5): DGGITQSPKYLFRKEGQNVTLSCEQNLNHDAMYWYRQDPGQGLRLIYYSQIVNDFQKGDIAEGYSVSREKKESFPLTVTSAQKNPTAFYLCASSMGQGNQPQHFGDGTRLSIL.

Notes on this clone: The CDR3 goes on 3 residues after the read ends, and that part is filled in from the germline J gene. This sequence joins TRBV20-1 and TRBJ1-2; TRBD1 is a possible D gene (6 bases). Trimming removed 6 bases at V and 4 bases at J, with 15 bases between. The germline V gene has CDR1 DFQATT and CDR2 SNEGSKA (reference sequence). This CDR3 has 13 amino acids. CDR3 loop: CSAPAGASYGYTF. The sequenced CDR3 bases are TGCAGTGCCCCGGCGGGGGCGTCCTATGGC.

Points on this clone: Read sequence stops 3 residues before the CDR3 end, and the germline J gene provides the missing end. The chain joins TRBV19 to TRBJ2-7; D possibly corresponds to TRBD1 (5 bases). Germline assignment: CDR1 LNHDA and CDR2 SQIVND (reference sequence). CDR3 length: 15 amino acids. V was cut by 3 bases and J by 3 bases, with 15 bases left in between. The sequenced CDR3 bases are TGTGCCAGTAGTATGTCTACCAGGGCGAACTACGAG. This codes for CASSMSTRANYE. The complete CDR3 protein is CASSMSTRANYEQYF.

Regarding this clone: The observed sequence ends 3 residues before the CDR3 terminus, with the missing tail filled in from the germline J gene. This chain connects TRBV20-1 to TRBJ2-3, with TRBD2 matching over 8 bases. This CDR3 has 16 amino acids. Germline V gives CDR1 DFQATT, CDR2 SNEGSKA (reference sequence). Trimming removed 5 bases from V and 0 bases from J; junction bases left unmatched: 10. CDR3 loop: CSAWDYRGGSTDTQYF. The CDR3 bases that were read are TGCAGTGCTTGGGACTATCGGGGGGGGAGCACAGATACG.

The DNA read from the CDR3 is TGTGCCAGCAGTTCACTAGGCGAAGAGACC. This sequence encodes CASSSLGEET. The whole CDR3 reads CASSSLGEETQYF. The chain links TRBV7-9 to TRBJ2-5; perhaps TRBD2 as D (5 bases). The CDR3 goes on 3 residues after the read ends, and that part is filled in from the germline J gene. Germline-derived CDR1 and CDR2 are SEHNR and FQNEAQ (reference sequence). The length of the CDR3 is 13 residues. Trimming removed 6 bases at V and 3 bases at J, with 11 bases between.

Note on this clone: The read ends 3 residues shy of where the CDR3 ends; the end is completed using the germline J gene. The chain recombines TRBV6-2 or TRBV6-3 with TRBJ1-1; perhaps TRBD1 as D (5 bases). V shed 6 bases and J shed 4 bases, with 15 bases lying between them. This CDR3 comprises 14 residues. CDR1 and CDR2 from the germline V gene are MNHEY and SVGEGT. CDR3 in amino acids: CASSRNLGGTEAFF. The covered CDR3 bases are TGTGCCAGCAGCCGCAACTTGGGGGGCACTGAA.

CDR3 DNA (partial): TGTGCCAGCAGACAATTAGCGGGAGACTCCTACGAG. Amino acids: CASRQLAGDSYE. The entire CDR3 protein is CASRQLAGDSYEQYF. The chain uses TRBV2 and TRBJ2-7; 9 bases agree with TRBD2. The read ends 3 residues early relative to the CDR3; the germline J gene fills the gap. Trimming cost V 6 bases and J 0 bases; bases outside gene matches: 6. Germline V gene lookup returns CDR1 SNHLY and CDR2 FYNNEI. The CDR3 consists of 15 residues.

Details on this clone: The read halts 3 residues ahead of the CDR3 end, with the missing end drawn from the germline J gene. The same CDR3 arises from other DNA sequences in this sample as well. This rearrangement joins TRBV4-2 to TRBJ1-2; 9 bases line up with TRBD1. V shed 0 bases, J shed 0 bases, and the junction held 5 bases outside the gene matches. In germline, CDR1 is LGHNA, CDR2 YNFKEQ. The CDR3 contains 17 residues. CDR3 DNA (partial): TGTGCCAGCAGCCAAGAGACAGGGGGGTTTGCTAACTATGGC. Amino acid sequence: CASSQETGGFANYG. The entire CDR3 is CASSQETGGFANYGYTF.

Regarding this clone: The read terminates 3 residues ahead of where the CDR3 ends, so the germline J gene completes it. This sample includes further DNA sequences coding for the same CDR3. This rearrangement joins TRBV19 to TRBJ1-6; 7 nucleotides match TRBD1. Germline values: CDR1 LNHDA, CDR2 SQIVND (reference sequence). Trimming at V came to 10 bases and at J to 10 bases, leaving 10 bases not matched to a gene. The CDR3 covers 13 residues. The CDR3 bases that were read are TGTGCCACCCGACAGGGCTACAACTCACCC. As protein: CATRQGYNSP. The whole CDR3 sequence is CATRQGYNSPLHF.

Regarding this clone: The read terminates 3 residues ahead of where the CDR3 ends, so the germline J gene completes it. The genes are TRBV30 and TRBJ2-2, with D perhaps TRBD1 or TRBD2 (5 bases each). V lost 3 bases to trimming and J lost 7 bases, with 15 bases between them. The CDR3 is 14 amino acids. Germline values: CDR1 GTSNPN, CDR2 SVGIG (reference sequence). The part of the CDR3 DNA that was read is TGTGCCTGGAGGAGGGTAGGGGCGAGCGGGGAG. Protein product: CAWRRVGASGE. The entire CDR3 sequence reads CAWRRVGASGELFF. The variable domain in full, with the rest retrieved from reference TRBV30 and TRBJ2-2, is SQTIHQWPATLVQPVGSPLSLECTVEGTSNPNLYWYRQAAGRGLQLLFYSVGIGQISSEVPQNLSASRPQDRQFILSSKKLLLSDSGFYLCAWRRVGASGELFFGEGSRLTVL.

In regard to this clone: The read ends 3 residues before the CDR3 terminus; that terminus is restored from the germline J gene. The chain couples TRBV10-2 to TRBJ1-4; tentatively, D is TRBD1 (5 bases). CDR1 and CDR2 from the germline V gene are WSHSY and SAAADI. The CDR3 consists of 13 residues. Trimming took 3 bases from V and 8 from J, leaving 10 bases between them. CDR3 sequence reads: CASSDGAGEKLFF. CDR3 DNA (partial): TGCGCCAGCAGTGATGGGGCAGGGGAAAAA.

The part of the CDR3 DNA that was read is TGTGCCAGCAGCCCTGGGGGGACAGGCAATCAGCCC. Protein: CASSPGGTGNQP. The CDR3 as a whole reads CASSPGGTGNQPQHF. This chain uses TRBV6-2 or TRBV6-3 with TRBJ1-5, with 7 bases that match TRBD1. The read is 3 residues too short to cover the CDR3 end, so that end is filled in from the germline J gene. The junction had 7 bases not matched to a gene; V was cut back by 6 bases and J by 2 bases. This CDR3 comprises 15 residues. Germline V lookup: CDR1 MNHEY, CDR2 SVGEGT.

Note on this clone: The read ends 3 residues before the CDR3 terminus; that terminus is restored from the germline J gene. V gene TRBV30 combines with J gene TRBJ1-5; D uncertain. The CDR3 is 16 residues long. In germline, CDR1 is GTSNPN, CDR2 SVGIG (reference sequence). CDR3 residues: CAWSSLAAFHTDPQHF. The sequenced part of the CDR3 DNA is TGTGCCTGGAGTTCACTAGCGGCCTTCCACACAGATCCC.